This record covers a single T cell receptor (beta chain). The data belong to a study of cytotoxic CD8 clonotypes in ibrutinib-treated CLL. Data came from immunoSEQ multiplex PCR; TCRdb stores just in-frame clones and leaves some out. The table lists hundreds of thousands of clones, about 77% of them singletons, with over 6.5% in the top ten. In germline, CDR1 is SGHDT, CDR2 YYEEEE. The germline V and J ends were trimmed by 5 bases and 4 bases, with 6 bases remaining between them. The CDR3 totals 11 residues. The sample consisted of PBMCs, taken before ibrutinib treatment. The chain has TRBV5-6 and TRBJ2-5; no clear D gene. The sequence was collected from a human donor with chronic lymphocytic leukemia. CDR3 sequence: CASSIRETQYF. CDR3 in DNA: TGTGCCAGCAGTATACGAGAGACCCAGTACTTC.